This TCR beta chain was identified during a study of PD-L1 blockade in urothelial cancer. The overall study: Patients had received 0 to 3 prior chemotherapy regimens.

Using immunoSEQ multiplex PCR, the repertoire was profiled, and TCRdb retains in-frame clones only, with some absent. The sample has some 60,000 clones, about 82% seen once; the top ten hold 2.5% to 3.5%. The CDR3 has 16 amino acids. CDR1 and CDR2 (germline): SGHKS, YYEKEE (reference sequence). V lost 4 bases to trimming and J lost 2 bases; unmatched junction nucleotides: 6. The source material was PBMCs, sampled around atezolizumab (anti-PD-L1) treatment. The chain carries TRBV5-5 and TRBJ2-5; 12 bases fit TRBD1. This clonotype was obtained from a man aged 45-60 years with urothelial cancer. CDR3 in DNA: TGTGCCAGCAGCCTGGGGACAGGGGGCGGGCAAGAGACCCAGTACTTC. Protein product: CASSLGTGGGQETQYF. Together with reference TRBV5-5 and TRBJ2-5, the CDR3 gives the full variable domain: DAGVTQSPTHLIKTRGQQVTLRCSPISGHKSVSWYQQVLGQGPQFIFQYYEKEERGRGNFPDRFSARQFPNYSSELNVNALLLGDSALYLCASSLGTGGGQETQYFGPGTRLLVL.